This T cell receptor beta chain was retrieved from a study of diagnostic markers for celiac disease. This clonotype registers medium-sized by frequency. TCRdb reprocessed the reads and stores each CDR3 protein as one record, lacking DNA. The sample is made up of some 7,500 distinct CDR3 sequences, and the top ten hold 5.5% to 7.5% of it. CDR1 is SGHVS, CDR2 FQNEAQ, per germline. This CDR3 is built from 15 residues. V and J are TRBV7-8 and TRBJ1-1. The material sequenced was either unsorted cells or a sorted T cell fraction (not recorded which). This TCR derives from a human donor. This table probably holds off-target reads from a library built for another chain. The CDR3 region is CASVRFQGMNTEAFF.